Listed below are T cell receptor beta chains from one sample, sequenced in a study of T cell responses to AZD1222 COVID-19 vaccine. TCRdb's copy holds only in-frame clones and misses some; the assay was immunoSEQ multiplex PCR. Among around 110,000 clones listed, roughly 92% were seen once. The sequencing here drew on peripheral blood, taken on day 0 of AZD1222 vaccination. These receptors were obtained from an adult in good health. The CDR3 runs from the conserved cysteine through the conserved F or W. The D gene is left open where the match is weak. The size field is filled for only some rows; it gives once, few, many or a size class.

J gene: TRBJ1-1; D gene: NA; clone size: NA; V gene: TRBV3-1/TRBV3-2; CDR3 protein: CASSQGGDTEAFF; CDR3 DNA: TGTGCCAGCAGCCAAGGCGGGGACACTGAAGCTTTCTTT
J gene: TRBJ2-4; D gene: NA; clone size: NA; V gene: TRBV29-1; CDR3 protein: CSVARDGGDIQYF; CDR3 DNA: TGCAGCGTTGCGCGAGATGGGGGCGACATTCAGTACTTC
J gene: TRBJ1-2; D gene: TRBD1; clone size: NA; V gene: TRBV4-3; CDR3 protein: CASSQENRGGYTF; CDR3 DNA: TGCGCCAGCAGCCAGGAAAACAGGGGTGGCTACACCTTC
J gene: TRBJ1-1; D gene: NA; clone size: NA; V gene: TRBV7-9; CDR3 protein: CASRGGDTEAFF; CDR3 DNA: TGTGCCTCCAGGGGTGGGGACACTGAAGCTTTCTTT
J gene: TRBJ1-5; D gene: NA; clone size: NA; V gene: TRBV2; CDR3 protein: CASRSSSGPNQPQHF; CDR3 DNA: TGTGCCAGCAGATCATCCTCAGGACCGAATCAGCCCCAGCATTTT
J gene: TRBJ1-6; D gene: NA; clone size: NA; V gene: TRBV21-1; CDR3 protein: CARIKRKRDRGLSSPLHF; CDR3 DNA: TGTGCCAGAATAAAAAGAAAAAGGGACAGGGGGTTGAGTTCACCCCTCCACTTT
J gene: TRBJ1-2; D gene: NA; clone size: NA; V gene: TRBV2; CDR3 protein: CASSDSGRIRGYTF; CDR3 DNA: TGTGCCAGCAGTGACTCAGGGAGGATACGTGGCTACACCTTC
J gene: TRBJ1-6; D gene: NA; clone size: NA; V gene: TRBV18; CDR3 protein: CASSPESYNSPLHF; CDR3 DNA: TGTGCCAGCTCACCAGAAAGCTATAATTCACCCCTCCACTTT
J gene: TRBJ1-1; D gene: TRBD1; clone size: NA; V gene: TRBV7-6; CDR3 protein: CASSLGAGGTEAFF; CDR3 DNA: TGTGCCAGCAGCTTAGGGGCAGGGGGGACTGAAGCTTTCTTT
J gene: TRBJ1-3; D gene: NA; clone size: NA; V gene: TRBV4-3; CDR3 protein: CASSQGQQGVGGNTIYF; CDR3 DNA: TGCGCCAGCAGCCAGGGTCAACAGGGAGTCGGTGGAAACACCATATATTTT
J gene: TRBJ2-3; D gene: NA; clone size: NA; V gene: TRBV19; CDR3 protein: CASSYRATRTDTQYF; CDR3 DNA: TGTGCCAGTAGTTATCGGGCCACCCGCACAGATACGCAGTATTTT
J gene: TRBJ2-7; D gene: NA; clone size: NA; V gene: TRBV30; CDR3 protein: CAWSTPSGGLSYEQYF; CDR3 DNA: TGTGCCTGGAGTACTCCCTCAGGGGGACTCTCCTACGAGCAGTACTTC
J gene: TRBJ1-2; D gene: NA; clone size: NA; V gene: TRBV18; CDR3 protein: CASSSDRDYGYTF; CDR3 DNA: TGTGCCAGCTCATCCGACAGAGACTATGGCTACACCTTC
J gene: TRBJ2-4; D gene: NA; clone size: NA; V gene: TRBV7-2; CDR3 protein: CASGAPAGNIQYF; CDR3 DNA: TGTGCCAGCGGCGCCCCGGCGGGAAACATTCAGTACTTC
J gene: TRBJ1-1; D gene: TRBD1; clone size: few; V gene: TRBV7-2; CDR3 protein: CASSRQGDTEAFF; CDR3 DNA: TGTGCCAGCAGCCGACAGGGGGACACTGAAGCTTTCTTT
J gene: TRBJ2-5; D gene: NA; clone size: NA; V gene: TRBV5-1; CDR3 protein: CASSPLRQEETQYF; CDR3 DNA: TGCGCCAGCAGCCCTCTCCGACAGGAAGAGACCCAGTACTTC
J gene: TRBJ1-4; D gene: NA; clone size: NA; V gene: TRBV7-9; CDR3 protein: CASSSAGLGGYEKLFF; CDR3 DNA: TGTGCCAGCAGCTCCGCTGGGTTGGGGGGCTATGAAAAACTGTTTTTT
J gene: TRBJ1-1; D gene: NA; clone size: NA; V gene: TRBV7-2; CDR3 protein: CASSLAGTLGTEAFF; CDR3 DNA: TGTGCCAGCAGCTTAGCGGGAACCCTCGGCACTGAAGCTTTCTTT
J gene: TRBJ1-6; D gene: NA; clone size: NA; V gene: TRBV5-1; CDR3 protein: CASSPEGSSYNSPLHF; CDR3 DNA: TGCGCCAGCAGCCCCGAAGGGAGCTCCTATAATTCACCCCTCCACTTT
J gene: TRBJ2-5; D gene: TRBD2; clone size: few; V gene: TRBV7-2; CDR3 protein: CASSSGTSGLRETQYF; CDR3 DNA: TGTGCCAGCAGCTCCGGGACTAGCGGTCTAAGAGAGACCCAGTACTTC
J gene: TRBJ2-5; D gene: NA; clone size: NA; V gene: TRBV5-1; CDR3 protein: CASSFQQETQYF; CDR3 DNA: TGCGCCAGCAGCTTCCAGCAAGAGACCCAGTACTTC
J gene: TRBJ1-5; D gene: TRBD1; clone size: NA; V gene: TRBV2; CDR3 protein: CASAGTGGSQPQHF; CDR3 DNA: TGTGCCAGCGCCGGGACAGGGGGAAGTCAGCCCCAGCATTTT
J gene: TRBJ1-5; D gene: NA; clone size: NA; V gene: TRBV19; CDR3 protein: CASSQDPLAARQPQHF; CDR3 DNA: TGTGCCAGTAGTCAGGACCCCTTGGCGGCTAGACAGCCCCAGCATTTT
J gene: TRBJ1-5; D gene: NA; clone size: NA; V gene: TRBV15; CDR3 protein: CATSRQGNSNQPQHF; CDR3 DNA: TGTGCCACCAGCAGGCAGGGCAATAGCAATCAGCCCCAGCATTTT
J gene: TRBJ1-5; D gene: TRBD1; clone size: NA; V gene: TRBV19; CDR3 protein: CASSLRGTGISNQPQHF; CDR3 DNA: TGTGCCAGTAGTCTAAGGGGGACAGGGATTAGCAATCAGCCCCAGCATTTT
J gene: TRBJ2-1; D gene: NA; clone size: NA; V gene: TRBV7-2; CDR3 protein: CASSLSSGEVGNEQFF; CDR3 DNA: TGTGCCAGCAGCTTATCGTCCGGGGAGGTGGGCAATGAGCAGTTCTTC
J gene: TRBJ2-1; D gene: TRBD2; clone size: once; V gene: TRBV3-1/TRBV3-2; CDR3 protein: CASSQGGSGAGSYNEQFF; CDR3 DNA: TGTGCCAGCAGCCAAGGAGGGTCGGGAGCGGGATCCTACAATGAGCAGTTCTTC
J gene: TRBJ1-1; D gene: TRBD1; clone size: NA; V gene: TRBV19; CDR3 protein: CASSPDRAGGTEAFF; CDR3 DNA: TGTGCCAGTAGCCCAGACAGGGCCGGGGGCACTGAAGCTTTCTTT
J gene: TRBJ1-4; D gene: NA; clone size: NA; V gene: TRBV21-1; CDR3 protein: CANPGGLDFRGRGGKLFF; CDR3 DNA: TGTGCCAACCCGGGAGGGTTGGACTTCAGGGGCCGTGGGGGAAAACTGTTTTTT
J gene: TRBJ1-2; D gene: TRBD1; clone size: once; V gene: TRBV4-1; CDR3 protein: CASSPGQGAKGYTF; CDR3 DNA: TGCGCCAGCAGCCCAGGGCAGGGGGCTAAGGGCTACACCTTC
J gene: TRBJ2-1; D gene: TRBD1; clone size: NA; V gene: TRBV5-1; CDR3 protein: CASSHRDSQPNEQFF; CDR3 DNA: TGCGCCAGCAGCCACCGGGACAGCCAACCAAATGAGCAGTTCTTC
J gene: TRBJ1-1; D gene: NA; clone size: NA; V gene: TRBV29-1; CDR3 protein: CSVDGPGTEAFF; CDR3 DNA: TGCAGCGTTGACGGCCCGGGGACTGAAGCTTTCTTT
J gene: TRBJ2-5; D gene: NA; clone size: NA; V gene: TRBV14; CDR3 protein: CASSLWAIQETQYF; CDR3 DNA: TGTGCCAGCAGCCTATGGGCTATCCAAGAGACCCAGTACTTC
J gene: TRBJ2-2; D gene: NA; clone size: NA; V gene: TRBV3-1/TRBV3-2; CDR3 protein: CASSQSGELFF; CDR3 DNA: TGTGCCAGCAGCCAGTCGGGGGAGCTGTTTTTT
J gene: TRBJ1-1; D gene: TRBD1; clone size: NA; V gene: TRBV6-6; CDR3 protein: CASSRMTGTTEAFF; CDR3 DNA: TGTGCCAGCAGCCGCATGACAGGGACCACTGAAGCTTTCTTT
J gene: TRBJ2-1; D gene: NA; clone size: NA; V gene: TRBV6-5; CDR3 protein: CASSNGNEQFF; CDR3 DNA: TGTGCCAGCAGTAACGGGAATGAGCAGTTCTTC
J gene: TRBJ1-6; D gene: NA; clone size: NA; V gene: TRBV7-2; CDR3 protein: CASSLDRSAENSPLHF; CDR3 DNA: TGTGCCAGCAGCCTTGACAGGAGTGCCGAGAATTCACCCCTCCACTTT
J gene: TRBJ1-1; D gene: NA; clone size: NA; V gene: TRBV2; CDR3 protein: CASSVSPGRDPGTEAFF; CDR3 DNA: TGTGCCAGCAGTGTGTCCCCCGGCAGGGACCCTGGCACTGAAGCTTTCTTT
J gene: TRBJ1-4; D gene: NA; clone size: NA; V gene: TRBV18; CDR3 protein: CASSPTTTNEKLFF; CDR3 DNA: TGTGCCAGCTCACCCACCACAACTAATGAAAAACTGTTTTTT
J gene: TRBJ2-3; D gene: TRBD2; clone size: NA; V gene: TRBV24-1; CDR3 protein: CATSSGAGDTDTQYF; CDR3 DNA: TGTGCCACCAGTTCCGGAGCGGGGGACACAGATACGCAGTATTTT
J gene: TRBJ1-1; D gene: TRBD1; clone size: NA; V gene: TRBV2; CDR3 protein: CASSRDSYTEAFF; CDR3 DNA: TGTGCCAGCAGTCGGGACAGCTACACTGAAGCTTTCTTT
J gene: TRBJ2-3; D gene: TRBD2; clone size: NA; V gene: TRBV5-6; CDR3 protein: CASSLGVGGGSPPDTQYF; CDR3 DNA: TGTGCCAGCAGCTTAGGTGTGGGCGGGGGAAGTCCCCCAGATACGCAGTATTTT
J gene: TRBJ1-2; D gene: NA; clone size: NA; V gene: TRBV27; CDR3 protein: CASSFGIRANYGYTF; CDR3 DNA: TGTGCCAGCAGTTTCGGGATTCGAGCTAACTATGGCTACACCTTC
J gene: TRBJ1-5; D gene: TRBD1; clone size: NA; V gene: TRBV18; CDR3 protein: CASSPGGQAGNQPQHF; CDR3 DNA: TGTGCCAGCTCACCCGGCGGACAGGCGGGCAATCAGCCCCAGCATTTT
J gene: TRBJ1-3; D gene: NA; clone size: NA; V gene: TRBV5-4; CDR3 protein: CASSLAGENTIYF; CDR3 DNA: TGTGCCAGCAGCTTGGCAGGGGAAAACACCATATATTTT
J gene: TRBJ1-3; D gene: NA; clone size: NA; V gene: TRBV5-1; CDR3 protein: CASRRDSGNTIYF; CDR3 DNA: TGCGCCAGCAGGCGTGACTCTGGAAACACCATATATTTT
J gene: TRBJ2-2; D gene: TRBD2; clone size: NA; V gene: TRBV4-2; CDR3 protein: CASSQSSGGANTGELFF; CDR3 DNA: TGTGCCAGCAGCCAGTCAAGCGGGGGGGCCAACACCGGGGAGCTGTTTTTT
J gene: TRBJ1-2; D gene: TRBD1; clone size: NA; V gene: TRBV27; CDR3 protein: CASSSTQGALAGYTF; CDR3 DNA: TGTGCCAGCAGTTCAACGCAGGGGGCTTTGGCGGGCTACACCTTC
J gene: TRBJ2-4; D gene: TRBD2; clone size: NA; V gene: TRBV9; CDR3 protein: CASSRGTTDIQYF; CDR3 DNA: TGTGCCAGCAGCAGAGGGACTACTGACATTCAGTACTTC
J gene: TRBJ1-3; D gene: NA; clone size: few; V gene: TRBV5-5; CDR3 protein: CASSRGAGNTIYF; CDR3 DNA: TGTGCCAGCAGCAGGGGGGCAGGAAACACCATATATTTT
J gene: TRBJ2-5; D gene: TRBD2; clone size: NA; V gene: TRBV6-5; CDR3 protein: CASSYTASGAQETQYF; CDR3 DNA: TGTGCCAGCAGTTACACCGCTAGCGGGGCTCAAGAGACCCAGTACTTC
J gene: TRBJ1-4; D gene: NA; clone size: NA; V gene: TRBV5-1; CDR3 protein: CASSLMGLGRNEKLFF; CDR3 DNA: TGCGCCAGCAGCTTGATGGGCCTGGGTCGTAATGAAAAACTGTTTTTT
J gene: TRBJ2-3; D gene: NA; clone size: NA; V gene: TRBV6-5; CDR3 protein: CASKGSGTDTQYF; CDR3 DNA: TGTGCCAGCAAAGGGTCGGGGACAGATACGCAGTATTTT
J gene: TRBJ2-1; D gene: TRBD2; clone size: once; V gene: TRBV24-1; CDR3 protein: CATGTGVATSGRLTDEQFF; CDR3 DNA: TGTGCCACTGGGACAGGGGTCGCGACTAGCGGGAGGTTAACCGATGAGCAGTTCTTC
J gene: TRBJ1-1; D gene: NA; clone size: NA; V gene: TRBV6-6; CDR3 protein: CASSSDQGGTEAFF; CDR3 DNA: TGTGCCAGCAGTTCAGATCAGGGTGGCACTGAAGCTTTCTTT